This T cell receptor beta chain was identified during a study of early T cells in non-severe SARS-CoV-2 infection. Trimming took off 6 bases at V and 5 bases at J, with 9 bases between the two ends. Germline V gene sequence: CDR1 SNHLY, CDR2 FYNNEI. The CDR3 has 12 residues. This clonotype was picked up many times. TCRdb reprocessed the 5' RACE reads via MiXCR and lists one record per CDR3 protein. The sample lists 65,000 to 75,000 distinct CDR3 sequences; 11% were seen once. This TCR was sampled from an adult who was a healthcare worker with PCR-confirmed SARS-CoV-2 infection or an uninfected control (not recorded which). The chain recombines TRBV2 with TRBJ2-3; no firm D call. The sequenced sample was whole blood. The CDR3 nucleotides are TGTGCCAGCAGAGAGCGCGAAGATACGCAGTATTTT. Protein product: CASREREDTQYF.